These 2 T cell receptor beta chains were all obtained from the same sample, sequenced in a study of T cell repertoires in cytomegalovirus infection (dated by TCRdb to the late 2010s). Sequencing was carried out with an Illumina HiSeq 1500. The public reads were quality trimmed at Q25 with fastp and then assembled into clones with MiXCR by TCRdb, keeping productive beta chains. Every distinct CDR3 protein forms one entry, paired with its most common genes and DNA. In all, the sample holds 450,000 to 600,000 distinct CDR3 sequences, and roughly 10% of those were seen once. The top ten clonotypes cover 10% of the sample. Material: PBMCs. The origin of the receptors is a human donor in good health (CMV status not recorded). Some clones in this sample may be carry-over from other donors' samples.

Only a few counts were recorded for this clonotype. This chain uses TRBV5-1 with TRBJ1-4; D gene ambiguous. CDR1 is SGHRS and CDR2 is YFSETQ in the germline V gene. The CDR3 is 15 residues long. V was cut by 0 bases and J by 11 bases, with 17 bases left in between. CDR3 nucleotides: TGCGCCAGCAGCTTGGGGACGCCTTCCTCGGGGAAACTGTTTTTT. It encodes CASSLGTPSSGKLFF.

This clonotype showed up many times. The CDR3 reads CASSLAESIEQYF. The CDR3 DNA follows: TGTGCCAGCAGCTTAGCGGAAAGCATCGAGCAGTACTTC. The chain uses TRBV7-2 and TRBJ2-7; D not resolved. V was clipped by 0 bases and J by 6 bases, with 9 bases between them. Germline-derived CDR1 and CDR2 are SGHTA and FQGNSA. This CDR3 contains 13 residues.